The clone carrying this TCR beta chain was seen once. Its antigen is as yet unknown. This sample stems from a study of CD8+ T cells in alopecia areata. This CDR3 contains 15 residues. Trimming at V came to 6 bases and at J to 5 bases, leaving 7 bases not matched to a gene. Germline loops: CDR1 MNHEY, CDR2 SVGAGI. cDNA reverse transcribed from extracted RNA served as the sequencing template. TCRdb's table, derived via immunoSEQ multiplex PCR, lists solely in-frame clones and lacks some. The sample includes about 300,000 clones, roughly 50% of them seen just once. The treatment here: oral pan-JAK inhibitor, 5-10 mg twice daily. Alopecia areata patients provided lesional scalp punch biopsies and peripheral blood. Study-level points and caveats: In scalp, tofacitinib significantly decreased clonality and expanded CD8+ clones among the top 100. Persistence during tofacitinib was seen for many expanded lesional clones in scalp and blood.

This TCR came from a human donor with alopecia areata. The chain carries TRBV6-5 and TRBJ2-1; 10 bases fit TRBD2. Here the sequenced sample was CD4+ T cells sorted from blood, taken at week 24, from a patient treated with tofacitinib. The CDR3, as DNA: TGTGCCAGCAGCTATGGACTAGCGGTAAACAATGAGCAGTTCTTC. It yields the protein CASSYGLAVNNEQFF.